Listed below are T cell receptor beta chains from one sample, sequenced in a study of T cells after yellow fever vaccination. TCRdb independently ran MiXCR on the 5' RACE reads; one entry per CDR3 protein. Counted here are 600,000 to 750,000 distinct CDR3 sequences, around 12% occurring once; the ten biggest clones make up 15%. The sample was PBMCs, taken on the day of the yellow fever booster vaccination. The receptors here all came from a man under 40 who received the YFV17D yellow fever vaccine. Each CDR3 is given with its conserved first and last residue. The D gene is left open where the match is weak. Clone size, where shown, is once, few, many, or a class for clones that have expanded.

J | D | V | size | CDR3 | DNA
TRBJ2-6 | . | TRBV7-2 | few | CASSPRAGISGANVLTF | TGTGCCAGCAGCCCTCGAGCAGGGATCTCTGGGGCCAACGTCCTGACTTTC
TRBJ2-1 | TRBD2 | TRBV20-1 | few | CSALTSGTGNEQFF | TGCAGTGCTCTCACTAGCGGGACGGGTAATGAGCAGTTCTTC
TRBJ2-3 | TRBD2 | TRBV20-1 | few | CSARRTSGGGDTQYF | TGCAGTGCTAGAAGGACTAGCGGAGGGGGAGATACGCAGTATTTT
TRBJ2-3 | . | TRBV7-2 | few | CASSPRDWRADTQYF | TGTGCCAGCAGCCCTCGGGACTGGCGGGCAGATACGCAGTATTTT
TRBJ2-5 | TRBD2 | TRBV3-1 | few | CASSQGFGGRLQETQYF | TGTGCCAGCAGCCAAGGTTTTGGCGGGAGGCTCCAAGAGACCCAGTACTTC
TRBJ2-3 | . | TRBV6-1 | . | CASSEGGSKRTQYF | TGTGCCAGCAGTGAGGGAGGTTCCAAACGTACGCAGTATTTT
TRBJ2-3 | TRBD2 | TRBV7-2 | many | CASNLGGGEAQYF | TGTGCCAGCAACCTCGGGGGGGGGGAGGCGCAGTATTTT
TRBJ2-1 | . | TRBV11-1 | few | CASSSPHNEQFF | TGTGCCAGCAGCTCCCCCCACAATGAGCAGTTCTTC
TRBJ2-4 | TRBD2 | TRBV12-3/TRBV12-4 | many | CASSLGTSGIGIQYF | TGTGCCAGCAGTCTGGGGACTAGCGGGATTGGCATTCAGTACTTC
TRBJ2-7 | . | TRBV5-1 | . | CASSLSSREQYF | TGCGCCAGCAGCTTGAGTAGTCGCGAGCAGTACTTC
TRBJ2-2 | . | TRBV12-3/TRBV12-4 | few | CASSLAPGTPNF | TGTGCCAGCAGTTTAGCGCCCGGGACTCCCAATTTT
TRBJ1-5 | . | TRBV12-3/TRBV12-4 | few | CASRGGLYSNQPQHF | TGTGCCAGCAGAGGGGGTCTCTATAGCAATCAGCCCCAGCATTTT
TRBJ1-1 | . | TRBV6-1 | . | CASSEAGGGITEAFF | TGTGCCAGCAGTGAAGCTGGTGGGGGCATCACTGAAGCTTTCTTT
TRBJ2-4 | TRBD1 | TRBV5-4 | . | CASSSGPGQGRNIQYF | TGTGCCAGCAGCTCAGGCCCGGGACAGGGACGAAACATTCAGTACTTC
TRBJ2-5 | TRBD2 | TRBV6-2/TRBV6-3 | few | CASSPPTSGSYLRRETQYF | TGTGCCAGCAGTCCACCGACTAGCGGGAGTTACCTCCGAAGGGAGACCCAGTACTTC
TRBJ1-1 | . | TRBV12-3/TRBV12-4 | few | CASRPPGGTEAFF | TGTGCCAGCAGGCCGCCTGGTGGCACTGAAGCTTTCTTT
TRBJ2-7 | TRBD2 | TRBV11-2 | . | CASRPSGTSGNEQYF | TGTGCCAGCAGACCCTCCGGGACTAGCGGGAACGAGCAGTACTTC
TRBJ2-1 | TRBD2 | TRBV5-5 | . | CASSFKTSGVYNEQFF | TGTGCCAGCAGCTTCAAGACTAGCGGGGTGTACAATGAGCAGTTCTTC
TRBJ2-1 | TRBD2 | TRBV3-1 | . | CASSYGGGGGAREQFF | TGTGCCAGCAGCTACGGGGGGGGAGGGGGAGCGCGGGAGCAGTTCTTC
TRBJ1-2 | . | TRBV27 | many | CASSLRQNYGYTF | TGTGCCAGCAGCCTAAGACAGAACTATGGCTACACCTTC
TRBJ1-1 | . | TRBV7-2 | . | CASTAQGLNTEAFF | TGTGCCAGCACCGCACAGGGATTGAACACTGAAGCTTTCTTT
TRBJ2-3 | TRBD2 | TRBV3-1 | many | CASSQGLATDTQYF | TGTGCCAGCAGCCAGGGACTAGCTACAGATACGCAGTATTTT
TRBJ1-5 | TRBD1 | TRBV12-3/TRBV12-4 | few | CASSSQGTANQPQHF | TGTGCCAGCAGTAGCCAGGGGACAGCTAATCAGCCCCAGCATTTT
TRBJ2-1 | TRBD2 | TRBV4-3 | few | CASSQDPRTSGRVVEQFF | TGCGCCAGCAGCCAAGATCCCCGCACTAGCGGGAGGGTTGTTGAGCAGTTCTTC
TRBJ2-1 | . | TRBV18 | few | CASSPSGPWGKVF | TGTGCCAGCTCACCCTCGGGCCCCTGGGGCAAGGTCTTC
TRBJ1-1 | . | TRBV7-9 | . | CASSPDSPEAFF | TGTGCCAGCAGCCCCGACAGCCCTGAAGCTTTCTTT
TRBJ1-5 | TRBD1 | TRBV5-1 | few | CASSEQGGPSQPQHF | TGCGCCAGCAGCGAGCAGGGGGGCCCTTCACAGCCCCAGCATTTT
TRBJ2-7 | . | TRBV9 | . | CASSQDTHSYEQYF | TGTGCCAGCAGCCAGGACACTCACTCCTACGAGCAGTACTTC
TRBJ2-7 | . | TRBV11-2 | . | CASSIRTGLLPLYEQYF | TGTGCCAGCAGCATCCGGACGGGCTTATTGCCCTTATACGAGCAGTACTTC
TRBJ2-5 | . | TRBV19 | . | CASSLLGEGTQYF | TGTGCCAGTAGCCTACTAGGTGAAGGGACCCAGTACTTC
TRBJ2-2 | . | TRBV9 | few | CASSVEEPGELFF | TGTGCCAGCAGCGTAGAGGAACCGGGGGAGCTGTTTTTT
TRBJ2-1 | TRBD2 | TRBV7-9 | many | CASSLAGLGNNEQFF | TGTGCCAGCAGCCTAGCGGGATTGGGGAACAATGAGCAGTTCTTC
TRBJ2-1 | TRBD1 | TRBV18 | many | CASSPKQGENNEQFF | TGTGCCAGCTCCCCTAAGCAGGGGGAGAACAATGAGCAGTTCTTC
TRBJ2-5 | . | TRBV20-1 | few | CSARESGIQETQYF | TGCAGTGCTAGAGAATCGGGGATTCAAGAGACCCAGTACTTC
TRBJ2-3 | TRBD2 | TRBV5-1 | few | CASSLATSGTSTDTQYF | TGCGCCAGCAGCTTAGCGACTAGCGGGACAAGCACAGATACGCAGTATTTT
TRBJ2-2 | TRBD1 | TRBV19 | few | CATTRPTGTASARRELFF | TGTGCCACAACGAGACCTACCGGGACAGCCTCGGCCCGGAGGGAGCTGTTTTTT
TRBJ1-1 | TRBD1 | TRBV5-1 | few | CASSTGDRSYSTEAFF | TGCGCCAGCAGCACGGGGGACAGATCGTATTCCACTGAAGCTTTCTTT
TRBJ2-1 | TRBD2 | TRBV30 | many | CARTSGRIYNEQFF | TGTGCCCGCACTAGCGGGAGAATCTACAATGAGCAGTTCTTC
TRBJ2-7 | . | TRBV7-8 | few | CASSSLKYEQYF | TGTGCCAGCAGCTCCCTGAAATACGAGCAGTACTTC
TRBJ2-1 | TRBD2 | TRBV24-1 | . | CATSATSGSSYNEQFF | TGTGCCACCAGTGCCACCAGCGGGAGCTCCTACAATGAGCAGTTCTTC
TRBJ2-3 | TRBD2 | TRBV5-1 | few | CASSIGLAGITDTQYF | TGCGCCAGCAGCATCGGACTAGCGGGGATCACAGATACGCAGTATTTT
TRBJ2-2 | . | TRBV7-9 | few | CASSYKIRERTGELFF | TGTGCCAGCAGCTACAAGATTCGTGAACGGACCGGGGAGCTGTTTTTT
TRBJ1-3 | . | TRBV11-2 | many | CASSPSFPGSSGNTIYF | TGTGCCAGCAGCCCATCTTTTCCCGGGTCCTCTGGAAACACCATATATTTT
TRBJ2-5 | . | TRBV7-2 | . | CASSWTRDTETQYF | TGTGCCAGCAGCTGGACCCGGGACACAGAGACCCAGTACTTC
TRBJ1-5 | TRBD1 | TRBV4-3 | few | CASSQDRGRRQPQHF | TGCGCCAGCAGCCAGGACAGGGGGCGGCGGCAGCCCCAGCATTTT
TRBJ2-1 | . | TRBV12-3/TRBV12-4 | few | CASSPGDLNNEQFF | TGTGCCAGCAGTCCAGGGGACTTAAACAATGAGCAGTTCTTC
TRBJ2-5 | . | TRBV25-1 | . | CASRADRETQYF | TGTGCCAGCCGGGCGGATCGGGAGACCCAGTACTTC
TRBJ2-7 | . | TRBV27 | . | CARSYEQYF | TGTGCCAGATCATACGAGCAGTACTTC
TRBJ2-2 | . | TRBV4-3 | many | CASSLVVAGELFF | TGCGCCAGCAGCCTGGTAGTGGCCGGGGAGCTGTTTTTT
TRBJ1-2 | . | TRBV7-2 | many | CASSIDRNYGYTF | TGTGCCAGCAGCATCGACAGGAACTATGGCTACACCTTC